The source of this T cell receptor beta chain is a study of cytomegalovirus exposure and HLA in healthy donors. PCR involved 60 Vbeta and 13 Jbeta primers. TCRdb's copy holds only in-frame clones and misses some; the assay was immunoSEQ multiplex PCR. Seen here are 90,000 to 120,000 clones, more than 70% observed once, and the top ten hold approximately 2.2%. In its sample, this clone was seen a few times. CDR1 is SGHDT and CDR2 is YYEEEE in the germline V gene. The CDR3 is made up of 16 amino acids. After removal of 2 bases from V and 2 bases from J, the junction contained 8 bases not matched to a gene.

The sequencing sample was made of PBMCs. The receptor comes from a man between 18 and 35 years old in good health and CMV-seronegative. The chain joins TRBV5-6 to TRBJ2-3, with 7 bases lining up with TRBD2. This CDR3 reads CASSLGAGVYTDTQYF. Here the CDR3 DNA reads TGTGCCAGCAGCTTAGGGGCGGGGGTATACACAGATACGCAGTATTTT.